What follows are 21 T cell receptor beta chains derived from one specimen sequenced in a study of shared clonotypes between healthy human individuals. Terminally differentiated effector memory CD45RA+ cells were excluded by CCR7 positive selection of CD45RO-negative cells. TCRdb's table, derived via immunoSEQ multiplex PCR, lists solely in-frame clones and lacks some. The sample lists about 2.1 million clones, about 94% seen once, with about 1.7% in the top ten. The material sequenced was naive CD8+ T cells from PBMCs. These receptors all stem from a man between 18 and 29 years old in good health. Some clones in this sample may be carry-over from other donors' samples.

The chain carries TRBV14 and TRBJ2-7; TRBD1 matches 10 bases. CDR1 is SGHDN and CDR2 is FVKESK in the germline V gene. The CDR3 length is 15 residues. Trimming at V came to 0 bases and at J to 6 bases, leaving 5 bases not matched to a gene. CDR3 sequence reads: CASSQDWTGGSEQYF. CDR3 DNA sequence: TGTGCCAGCAGCCAAGATTGGACAGGGGGGTCCGAGCAGTACTTC.

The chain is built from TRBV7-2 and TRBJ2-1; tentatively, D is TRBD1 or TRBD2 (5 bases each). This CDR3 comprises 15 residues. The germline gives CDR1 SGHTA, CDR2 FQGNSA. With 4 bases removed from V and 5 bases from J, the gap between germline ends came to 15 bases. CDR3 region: CASSSRTGTDNEQFF. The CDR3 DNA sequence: TGTGCCAGCAGCTCACGAACCGGGACCGACAATGAGCAGTTCTTC.

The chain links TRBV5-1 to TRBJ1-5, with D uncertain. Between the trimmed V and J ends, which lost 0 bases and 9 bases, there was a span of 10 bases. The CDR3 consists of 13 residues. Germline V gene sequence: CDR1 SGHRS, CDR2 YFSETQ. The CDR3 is CASSLVSSGPQHF. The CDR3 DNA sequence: TGCGCCAGCAGCTTGGTGAGTTCAGGGCCCCAGCATTTT.

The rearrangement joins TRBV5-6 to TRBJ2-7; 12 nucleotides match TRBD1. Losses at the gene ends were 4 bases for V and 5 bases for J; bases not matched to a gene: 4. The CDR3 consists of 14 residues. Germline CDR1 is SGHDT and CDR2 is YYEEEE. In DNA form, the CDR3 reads TGTGCCAGCAGCGGGACAGGGGGCGTGGACGAGCAGTACTTC. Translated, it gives CASSGTGGVDEQYF.

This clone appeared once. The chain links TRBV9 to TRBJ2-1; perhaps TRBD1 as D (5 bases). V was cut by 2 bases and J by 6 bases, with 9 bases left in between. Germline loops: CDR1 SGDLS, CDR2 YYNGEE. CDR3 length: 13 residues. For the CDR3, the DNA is TGTGCCAGCAGCGTTGGAAGGGGCAATGAGCAGTTCTTC. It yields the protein CASSVGRGNEQFF. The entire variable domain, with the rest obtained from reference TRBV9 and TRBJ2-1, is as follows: DSGVTQTPKHLITATGQRVTLRCSPRSGDLSVYWYQQSLDQGLQFLIQYYNGEERAKGNILERFSAQQFPDLHSELNLSSLELGDSALYFCASSVGRGNEQFFGPGTRLTVL.

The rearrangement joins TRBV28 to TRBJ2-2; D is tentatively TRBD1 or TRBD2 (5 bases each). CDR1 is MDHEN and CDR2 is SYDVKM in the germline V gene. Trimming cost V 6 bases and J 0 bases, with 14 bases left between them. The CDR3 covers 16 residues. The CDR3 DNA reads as TGTGCCAGCAGCCCAGCCCGGGACGCGAACACCGGGGAGCTGTTTTTT. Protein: CASSPARDANTGELFF. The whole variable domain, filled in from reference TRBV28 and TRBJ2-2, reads DVKVTQSSRYLVKRTGEKVFLECVQDMDHENMFWYRQDPGLGLRLIYFSYDVKMKEKGDIPEGYSVSREKKERFSLILESASTNQTSMYLCASSPARDANTGELFFGEGSRLTVL.

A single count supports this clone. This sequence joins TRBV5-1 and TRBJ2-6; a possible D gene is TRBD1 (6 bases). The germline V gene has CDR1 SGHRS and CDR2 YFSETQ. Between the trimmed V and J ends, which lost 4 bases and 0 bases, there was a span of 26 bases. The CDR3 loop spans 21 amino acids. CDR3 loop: CASSGTLQQGPSYSGANVLTF. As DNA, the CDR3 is TGCGCCAGCAGCGGGACCCTTCAACAGGGTCCCTCTTACTCTGGGGCCAACGTCCTGACTTTC.

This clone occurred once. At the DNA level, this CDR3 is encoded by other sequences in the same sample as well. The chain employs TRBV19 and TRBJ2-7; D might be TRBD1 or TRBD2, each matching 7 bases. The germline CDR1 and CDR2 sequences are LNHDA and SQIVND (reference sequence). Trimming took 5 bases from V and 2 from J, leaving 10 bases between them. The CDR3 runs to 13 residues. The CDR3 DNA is TGTGCCAGTAGTCCAGGGGGGGCCTACGAGCAGTACTTC. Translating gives CASSPGGAYEQYF.

The CDR3 sequence: CASSLPGLAFHEQYF. In DNA form, the CDR3 reads TGTGCCAGCAGTTTACCGGGACTGGCGTTCCACGAGCAGTACTTC. The rearrangement uses TRBV27 and TRBJ2-7; D perhaps matches TRBD2 (6 bases). The CDR3 spans 15 residues. V was clipped by 2 bases and J by 5 bases, with 16 bases between them. CDR1 is MNHEY and CDR2 is SMNVEV in the germline V gene (reference sequence).

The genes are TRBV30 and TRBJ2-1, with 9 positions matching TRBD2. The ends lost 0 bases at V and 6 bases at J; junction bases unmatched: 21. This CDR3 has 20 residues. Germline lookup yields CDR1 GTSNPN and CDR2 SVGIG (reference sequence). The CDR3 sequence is CAWSVRPRVVAGELSNEQFF. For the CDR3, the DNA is TGTGCCTGGAGTGTACGCCCTCGTGTTGTAGCGGGAGAGCTGTCCAATGAGCAGTTCTTC. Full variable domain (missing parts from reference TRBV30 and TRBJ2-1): SQTIHQWPATLVQPVGSPLSLECTVEGTSNPNLYWYRQAAGRGLQLLFYSVGIGQISSEVPQNLSASRPQDRQFILSSKKLLLSDSGFYLCAWSVRPRVVAGELSNEQFFGPGTRLTVL.

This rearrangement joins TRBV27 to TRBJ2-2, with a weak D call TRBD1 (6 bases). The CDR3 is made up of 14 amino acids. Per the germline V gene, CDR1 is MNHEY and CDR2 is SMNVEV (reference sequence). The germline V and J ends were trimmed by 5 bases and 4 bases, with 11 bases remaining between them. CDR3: CASSPQGFTGELFF. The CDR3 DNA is TGTGCCAGCAGTCCTCAGGGGTTCACCGGGGAGCTGTTTTTT.

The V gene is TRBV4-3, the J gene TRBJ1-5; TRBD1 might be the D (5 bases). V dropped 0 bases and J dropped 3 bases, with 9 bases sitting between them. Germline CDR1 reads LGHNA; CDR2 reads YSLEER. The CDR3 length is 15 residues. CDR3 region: CASSQDWGVNQPQHF. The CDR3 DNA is TGCGCCAGCAGCCAAGATTGGGGGGTCAATCAGCCCCAGCATTTT.

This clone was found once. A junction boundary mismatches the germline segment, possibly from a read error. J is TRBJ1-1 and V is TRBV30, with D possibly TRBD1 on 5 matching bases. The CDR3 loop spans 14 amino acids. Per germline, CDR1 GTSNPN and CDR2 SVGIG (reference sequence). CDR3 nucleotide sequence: TGTGTCTGGAGTTGGAGGGGCTGGAACACTGAAGCTTTCTTT. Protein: CVWSWRGWNTEAFF.

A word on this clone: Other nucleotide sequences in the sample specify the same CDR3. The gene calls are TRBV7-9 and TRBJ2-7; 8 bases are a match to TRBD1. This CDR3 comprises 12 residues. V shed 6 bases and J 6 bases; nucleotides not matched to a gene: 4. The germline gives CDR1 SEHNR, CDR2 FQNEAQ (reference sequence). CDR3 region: CASSLGTGEQYF. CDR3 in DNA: TGTGCCAGCAGTTTGGGGACAGGCGAGCAGTACTTC.

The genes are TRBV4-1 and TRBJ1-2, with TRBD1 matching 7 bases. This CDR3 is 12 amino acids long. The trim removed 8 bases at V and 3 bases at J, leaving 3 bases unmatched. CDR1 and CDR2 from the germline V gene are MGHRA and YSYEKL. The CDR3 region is CASQDRYYGYTF. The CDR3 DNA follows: TGCGCCAGCCAGGACAGGTACTATGGCTACACCTTC.

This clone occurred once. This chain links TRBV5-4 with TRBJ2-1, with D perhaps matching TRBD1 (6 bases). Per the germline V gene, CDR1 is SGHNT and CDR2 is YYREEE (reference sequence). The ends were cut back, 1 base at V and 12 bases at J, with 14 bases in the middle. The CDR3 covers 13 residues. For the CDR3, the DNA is TGTGCCAGCAGCTTGTGGACCGCGACAGGGCAGTTCTTC. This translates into CASSLWTATGQFF.

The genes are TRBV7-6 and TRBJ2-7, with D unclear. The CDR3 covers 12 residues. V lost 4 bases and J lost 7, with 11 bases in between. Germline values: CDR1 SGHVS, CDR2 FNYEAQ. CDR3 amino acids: CASSSLDGEQYF. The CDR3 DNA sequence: TGTGCCAGCAGCTCACTCGATGGGGAGCAGTACTTC.

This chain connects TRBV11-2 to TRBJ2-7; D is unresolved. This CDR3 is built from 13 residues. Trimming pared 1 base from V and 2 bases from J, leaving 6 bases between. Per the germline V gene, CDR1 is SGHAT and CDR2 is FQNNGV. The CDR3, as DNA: TGTGCCAGCAGCTTAGCGCAGACCTACGAGCAGTACTTC. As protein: CASSLAQTYEQYF.

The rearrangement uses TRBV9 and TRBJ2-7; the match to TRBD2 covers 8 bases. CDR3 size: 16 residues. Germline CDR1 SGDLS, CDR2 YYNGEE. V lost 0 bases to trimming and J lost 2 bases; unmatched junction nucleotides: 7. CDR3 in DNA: TGTGCCAGCAGCGTAGAGGAAGCGGGAGCCCCCTACGAGCAGTACTTC. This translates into CASSVEEAGAPYEQYF.

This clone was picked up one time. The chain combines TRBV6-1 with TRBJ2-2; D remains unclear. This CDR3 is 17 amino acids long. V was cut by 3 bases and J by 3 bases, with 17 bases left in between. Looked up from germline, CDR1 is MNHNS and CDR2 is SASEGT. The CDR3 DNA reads TGTGCCAGCAGTGATCCACCCGGGCCCCAGCACACCGGGGAGCTGTTTTTT. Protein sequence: CASSDPPGPQHTGELFF.

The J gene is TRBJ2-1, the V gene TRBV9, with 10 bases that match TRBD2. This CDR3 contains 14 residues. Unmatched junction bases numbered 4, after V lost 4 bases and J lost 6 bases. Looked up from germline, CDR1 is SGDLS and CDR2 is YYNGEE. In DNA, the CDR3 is TGTGCCAGCAGCTTAGCGGGAGGCGGCAATGAGCAGTTCTTC. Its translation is CASSLAGGGNEQFF.